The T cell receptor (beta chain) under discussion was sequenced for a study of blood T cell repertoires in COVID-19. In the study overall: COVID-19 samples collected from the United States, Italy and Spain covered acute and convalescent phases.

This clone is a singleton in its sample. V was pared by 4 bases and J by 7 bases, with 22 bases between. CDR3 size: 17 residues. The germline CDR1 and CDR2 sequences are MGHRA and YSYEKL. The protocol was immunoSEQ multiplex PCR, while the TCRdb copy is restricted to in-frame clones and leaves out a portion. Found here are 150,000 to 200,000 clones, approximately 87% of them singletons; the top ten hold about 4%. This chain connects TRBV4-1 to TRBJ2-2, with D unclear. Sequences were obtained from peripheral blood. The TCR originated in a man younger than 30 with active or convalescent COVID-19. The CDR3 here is CASSPVLVSLMGGELFF. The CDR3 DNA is TGCGCCAGCAGCCCCGTCCTAGTTTCCTTAATGGGCGGGGAGCTGTTTTTT.